This is a list of T cell receptor beta chains from one sample in a study of CD8+CD57+ T cells in acquired aplastic anemia. TCRdb called the reads again in MiXCR, with one record for every CDR3 protein. The profile shows around 150,000 distinct CDR3 sequences, around 48% of them singletons. The sequenced sample was sorted CD4+, CD8+, or CD8+CD57+ T cells (not recorded which) from PBMCs. The receptor set was obtained from a human donor with aplastic anemia. The CDR3 runs from the conserved cysteine through the conserved F or W. The D gene is left open where the match is weak. The size entry is marked missing in some rows and otherwise reads once, few, many or a size class.

clone_size: -; d_call: TRBD2; v_call: TRBV5-6; j_call: TRBJ2-3; cdr3_length: 15; cdr3_aa: CASSLSSGGADTQYF; cdr3_nt: TGTGCCAGCAGCTTATCTAGCGGGGGAGCAGATACGCAGTATTTT
clone_size: -; d_call: TRBD2; v_call: TRBV4-2; j_call: TRBJ2-2; cdr3_length: 20; cdr3_aa: CASSPRWGNSGRLNTGELFF; cdr3_nt: TGTGCCAGCAGCCCGCGGTGGGGGAACAGCGGGAGGTTAAACACCGGGGAGCTGTTTTTT
clone_size: -; d_call: -; v_call: TRBV19; j_call: TRBJ1-1; cdr3_length: 14; cdr3_aa: CASSTSGMNTEAFF; cdr3_nt: TGTGCCAGTAGCACCTCCGGGATGAACACTGAAGCTTTCTTT
clone_size: -; d_call: -; v_call: TRBV5-5; j_call: TRBJ1-2; cdr3_length: 13; cdr3_aa: CASSLGPGNGYTF; cdr3_nt: TGTGCCAGCAGCTTGGGGCCAGGGAACGGCTACACCTTC
clone_size: many; d_call: TRBD1; v_call: TRBV25-1; j_call: TRBJ2-1; cdr3_length: 17; cdr3_aa: CASSEDRDRSFWDEQFF; cdr3_nt: TGTGCCAGCAGTGAAGACCGGGACAGGTCCTTTTGGGATGAGCAGTTCTTC
clone_size: -; d_call: -; v_call: TRBV6-1; j_call: TRBJ2-7; cdr3_length: 16; cdr3_aa: CASSHGGPGSFYEQYF; cdr3_nt: TGTGCCAGCAGCCATGGGGGACCGGGATCCTTTTACGAGCAGTACTTC
clone_size: many; d_call: -; v_call: TRBV20-1; j_call: TRBJ2-7; cdr3_length: 15; cdr3_aa: CSARDGPDSSYEQYF; cdr3_nt: TGCAGTGCTAGAGATGGGCCTGATAGCTCCTACGAGCAGTACTTC
clone_size: few; d_call: -; v_call: TRBV3-1; j_call: TRBJ1-5; cdr3_length: 14; cdr3_aa: CASSEMDSNQPQHF; cdr3_nt: TGTGCCAGCTCGGAGATGGATAGCAATCAGCCCCAGCATTTT
clone_size: -; d_call: -; v_call: TRBV5-4; j_call: TRBJ2-7; cdr3_length: 14; cdr3_aa: CASSPRQETGEQYF; cdr3_nt: TGTGCCAGCAGCCCACGCCAAGAAACGGGCGAGCAGTACTTC
clone_size: many; d_call: TRBD2; v_call: TRBV5-1; j_call: TRBJ2-7; cdr3_length: 15; cdr3_aa: CASSPAGGGLYEQYF; cdr3_nt: TGCGCCAGCAGCCCGGCGGGGGGGGGACTTTACGAGCAGTACTTC
clone_size: -; d_call: -; v_call: TRBV6-1; j_call: TRBJ1-5; cdr3_length: 14; cdr3_aa: CASRQQGLEGPQHF; cdr3_nt: TGTGCCAGCAGACAGCAGGGCCTCGAGGGGCCCCAGCATTTT
clone_size: -; d_call: TRBD1; v_call: TRBV24-1; j_call: TRBJ2-1; cdr3_length: 20; cdr3_aa: CATSDFGLKAGTGAYNEQFF; cdr3_nt: TGTGCCACCAGTGATTTCGGGCTCAAAGCCGGGACAGGGGCGTACAATGAGCAGTTCTTC
clone_size: -; d_call: TRBD1; v_call: TRBV20-1; j_call: TRBJ1-1; cdr3_length: 14; cdr3_aa: CSALRAGGSTEAFF; cdr3_nt: TGCAGTGCCTTGAGGGCAGGGGGCTCCACTGAAGCTTTCTTT
clone_size: many; d_call: -; v_call: TRBV19; j_call: TRBJ2-7; cdr3_length: 13; cdr3_aa: CASSIDPRGEQYF; cdr3_nt: TGTGCCAGTAGTATAGATCCCAGGGGCGAGCAGTACTTC
clone_size: many; d_call: -; v_call: TRBV15; j_call: TRBJ2-7; cdr3_length: 15; cdr3_aa: CATSRVSGGQYEQYF; cdr3_nt: TGTGCCACCAGCAGAGTCTCTGGAGGGCAATACGAGCAGTACTTC
clone_size: -; d_call: -; v_call: TRBV2; j_call: TRBJ1-2; cdr3_length: 14; cdr3_aa: CASSYGGYGYGYTF; cdr3_nt: TGTGCCAGCAGTTACGGGGGTTATGGGTATGGCTACACCTTC
clone_size: -; d_call: TRBD1; v_call: TRBV19; j_call: TRBJ2-1; cdr3_length: 14; cdr3_aa: CASSIGTGENEQFF; cdr3_nt: TGTGCCAGTAGTATAGGGACAGGGGAAAATGAGCAGTTCTTC
clone_size: -; d_call: -; v_call: TRBV19; j_call: TRBJ2-7; cdr3_length: 13; cdr3_aa: CASSIEGGYEQYF; cdr3_nt: TGTGCCAGTAGTATAGAAGGAGGGTACGAGCAGTACTTC
clone_size: few; d_call: -; v_call: TRBV2; j_call: TRBJ1-1; cdr3_length: 11; cdr3_aa: CASSEGTEAFF; cdr3_nt: TGTGCCAGCAGTGAAGGCACTGAAGCTTTCTTT
clone_size: many; d_call: -; v_call: TRBV30; j_call: TRBJ2-7; cdr3_length: 13; cdr3_aa: CAWSVGRSYEQYF; cdr3_nt: TGTGCCTGGAGTGTAGGGCGGTCCTACGAGCAGTACTTC
clone_size: -; d_call: -; v_call: TRBV6-1; j_call: TRBJ2-5; cdr3_length: 13; cdr3_aa: CASGMRGATAQYF; cdr3_nt: TGTGCCAGCGGAATGAGGGGTGCCACGGCCCAGTACTTC
clone_size: -; d_call: -; v_call: TRBV9; j_call: TRBJ2-1; cdr3_length: 14; cdr3_aa: CASSVGWTHNEQFF; cdr3_nt: TGTGCCAGCAGCGTAGGCTGGACTCACAATGAGCAGTTCTTC
clone_size: many; d_call: TRBD1; v_call: TRBV4-1; j_call: TRBJ1-2; cdr3_length: 16; cdr3_aa: CASSQDRGQGSYGYTF; cdr3_nt: TGCGCCAGCAGCCAAGATCGCGGACAGGGTAGCTATGGCTACACCTTC
clone_size: many; d_call: TRBD2; v_call: TRBV20-1; j_call: TRBJ2-1; cdr3_length: 15; cdr3_aa: CSARQAGESYNEQFF; cdr3_nt: TGCAGTGCTAGACAGGCGGGAGAGTCCTACAATGAGCAGTTCTTC
clone_size: -; d_call: -; v_call: TRBV7-2; j_call: TRBJ2-7; cdr3_length: 15; cdr3_aa: CASSSFRTGLDEQYF; cdr3_nt: TGTGCCAGCAGCTCGTTTCGGACAGGACTAGACGAGCAGTACTTC
clone_size: many; d_call: -; v_call: TRBV19; j_call: TRBJ2-3; cdr3_length: 14; cdr3_aa: CASNWDGETDTQYF; cdr3_nt: TGTGCCAGTAATTGGGATGGAGAGACAGATACGCAGTATTTT
clone_size: -; d_call: -; v_call: TRBV20-1; j_call: TRBJ2-2; cdr3_length: 14; cdr3_aa: CGARDLYGNGELFF; cdr3_nt: TGCGGTGCTAGAGATCTTTACGGGAATGGGGAGCTGTTTTTT
clone_size: -; d_call: -; v_call: TRBV19; j_call: TRBJ2-2; cdr3_length: 12; cdr3_aa: CASSFSGEELFF; cdr3_nt: TGTGCCAGTAGCTTTAGCGGTGAGGAGCTGTTTTTT
clone_size: once; d_call: -; v_call: TRBV5-8; j_call: TRBJ2-2; cdr3_length: 15; cdr3_aa: CASSMQGLNTGELFF; cdr3_nt: TGTGCCAGCAGCATGCAGGGGTTGAACACCGGGGAGCTGTTTTTT
clone_size: medium-sized; d_call: TRBD1; v_call: TRBV7-9; j_call: TRBJ2-7; cdr3_length: 17; cdr3_aa: CASSLPPGQGFAYEQYF; cdr3_nt: TGTGCCAGCAGCCTCCCCCCGGGACAGGGCTTCGCCTACGAGCAGTACTTC
clone_size: many; d_call: TRBD2; v_call: TRBV3-1; j_call: TRBJ2-5; cdr3_length: 16; cdr3_aa: CASSPTSGRAAETQYF; cdr3_nt: TGTGCCAGCAGCCCGACTAGCGGGAGGGCCGCAGAGACCCAGTACTTC
clone_size: many; d_call: TRBD1; v_call: TRBV11-2; j_call: TRBJ1-4; cdr3_length: 18; cdr3_aa: CASSLGREDRDRGEKLFF; cdr3_nt: TGTGCCAGCAGCTTAGGCCGAGAAGATCGGGACAGGGGCGAAAAACTGTTTTTT
clone_size: once; d_call: -; v_call: TRBV20-1; j_call: TRBJ2-7; cdr3_length: 14; cdr3_aa: CSARDGRSSYEQYF; cdr3_nt: TGCAGTGCTAGAGATGGGCGAAGCTCCTACGAGCAGTACTTC
clone_size: many; d_call: -; v_call: TRBV7-2; j_call: TRBJ1-1; cdr3_length: 15; cdr3_aa: CASSFGQGPNTEAFF; cdr3_nt: TGTGCCAGCAGCTTTGGTCAGGGCCCGAACACTGAAGCTTTCTTT
clone_size: many; d_call: -; v_call: TRBV9; j_call: TRBJ2-4; cdr3_length: 13; cdr3_aa: CASSVALGEGQYF; cdr3_nt: TGTGCCAGCAGCGTAGCTCTGGGGGAAGGACAGTACTTC
clone_size: -; d_call: TRBD2; v_call: TRBV29-1; j_call: TRBJ2-3; cdr3_length: 17; cdr3_aa: CSVEEMGLAGGRDTQYF; cdr3_nt: TGCAGCGTTGAAGAGATGGGACTAGCGGGAGGTAGGGATACGCAGTATTTT
clone_size: -; d_call: TRBD2; v_call: TRBV12-3/TRBV12-4; j_call: TRBJ2-1; cdr3_length: 16; cdr3_aa: CASSPLAGVTPREQFF; cdr3_nt: TGTGCCAGCAGTCCCTTAGCGGGAGTCACCCCGAGGGAGCAGTTCTTC
clone_size: many; d_call: TRBD2; v_call: TRBV12-3/TRBV12-4; j_call: TRBJ2-3; cdr3_length: 15; cdr3_aa: CASRTSGGSTDTQYF; cdr3_nt: TGTGCCAGCAGGACTAGCGGGGGAAGCACAGATACGCAGTATTTT
clone_size: many; d_call: -; v_call: TRBV4-1; j_call: TRBJ1-2; cdr3_length: 11; cdr3_aa: CASSQGNGYTF; cdr3_nt: TGCGCCAGCAGCCAGGGGAATGGCTACACCTTC
clone_size: -; d_call: TRBD2; v_call: TRBV7-9; j_call: TRBJ2-7; cdr3_length: 15; cdr3_aa: CASSWTSGRTYEQYF; cdr3_nt: TGTGCCAGCAGCTGGACTAGCGGGAGGACATACGAGCAGTACTTC
clone_size: -; d_call: TRBD1; v_call: TRBV19; j_call: TRBJ1-6; cdr3_length: 15; cdr3_aa: CASSIPGQDNSPLHF; cdr3_nt: TGTGCCAGTAGTATACCGGGACAGGATAATTCACCCCTCCACTTT
clone_size: few; d_call: -; v_call: TRBV6-1; j_call: TRBJ2-7; cdr3_length: 14; cdr3_aa: CASSEGGGGYEQYF; cdr3_nt: TGTGCCAGCAGTGAAGGGGGGGGCGGGTACGAGCAGTACTTC
clone_size: -; d_call: -; v_call: TRBV10-1; j_call: TRBJ2-2; cdr3_length: 13; cdr3_aa: CASSPQLRGELFF; cdr3_nt: TGCGCCAGCAGTCCACAACTTCGCGGGGAGCTGTTTTTT
clone_size: -; d_call: TRBD1; v_call: TRBV7-8; j_call: TRBJ1-2; cdr3_length: 14; cdr3_aa: CASSLRQGYYGYTF; cdr3_nt: TGTGCCAGCAGCTTACGACAGGGGTACTATGGCTACACCTTC
clone_size: few; d_call: -; v_call: TRBV7-9; j_call: TRBJ2-7; cdr3_length: 14; cdr3_aa: CASSTLAALYEQYF; cdr3_nt: TGTGCCAGTAGTACGTTAGCGGCACTTTACGAGCAGTACTTC
clone_size: -; d_call: -; v_call: TRBV12-3/TRBV12-4; j_call: TRBJ1-2; cdr3_length: 17; cdr3_aa: CASSLSGGGQFNYGYTF; cdr3_nt: TGTGCCAGCAGTTTATCCGGTGGCGGACAGTTTAACTATGGCTACACCTTC
clone_size: many; d_call: -; v_call: TRBV2; j_call: TRBJ1-1; cdr3_length: 14; cdr3_aa: CASLSGLRADEAFF; cdr3_nt: TGTGCCAGCCTATCGGGCCTCAGGGCTGATGAAGCTTTCTTT
clone_size: many; d_call: TRBD2; v_call: TRBV20-1; j_call: TRBJ2-3; cdr3_length: 15; cdr3_aa: CSAESLAGATDTQYF; cdr3_nt: TGCAGTGCTGAATCACTAGCGGGAGCTACAGATACGCAGTATTTT
clone_size: -; d_call: -; v_call: TRBV19; j_call: TRBJ1-3; cdr3_length: 16; cdr3_aa: CASSIWDMASGNTIYF; cdr3_nt: TGTGCCAGTAGTATATGGGACATGGCCTCTGGAAACACCATATATTTT
clone_size: -; d_call: TRBD2; v_call: TRBV15; j_call: TRBJ2-1; cdr3_length: 16; cdr3_aa: CATSRDWLAGNNEQFF; cdr3_nt: TGTGCCACCAGCAGAGATTGGCTAGCGGGGAACAATGAGCAGTTCTTC
clone_size: -; d_call: -; v_call: TRBV9; j_call: TRBJ2-2; cdr3_length: 15; cdr3_aa: CASSVGISSTGGLFF; cdr3_nt: TGTGCCAGCAGCGTAGGTATTAGCAGCACCGGGGGGCTGTTTTTT